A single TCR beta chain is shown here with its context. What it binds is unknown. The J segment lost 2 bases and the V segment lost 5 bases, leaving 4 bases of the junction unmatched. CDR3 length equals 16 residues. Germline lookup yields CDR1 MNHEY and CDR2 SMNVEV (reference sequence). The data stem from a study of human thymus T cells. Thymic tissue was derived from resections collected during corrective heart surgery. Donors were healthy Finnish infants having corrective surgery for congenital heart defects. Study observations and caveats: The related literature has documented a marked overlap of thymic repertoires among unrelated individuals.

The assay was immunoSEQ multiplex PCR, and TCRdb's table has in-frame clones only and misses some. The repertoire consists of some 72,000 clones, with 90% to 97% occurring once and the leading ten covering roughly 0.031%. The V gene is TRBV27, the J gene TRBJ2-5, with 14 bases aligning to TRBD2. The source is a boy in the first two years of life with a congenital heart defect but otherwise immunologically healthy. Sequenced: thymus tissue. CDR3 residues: CASSPWTSGRQETQYF. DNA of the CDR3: TGTGCCAGCAGTCCGTGGACTAGCGGGAGGCAAGAGACCCAGTACTTC.